This T cell receptor (beta chain) was obtained from a study of blood T cell repertoires in COVID-19. About the research overall: The origin of the acute and convalescent COVID-19 samples was the United States, Italy and Spain. T cells, B-cell-depleted T cells, or PBMCs supplied cDNA or gDNA.

This CDR3 comprises 14 residues. V lost 5 bases and J 3 bases, leaving 10 bases between the germline ends. Germline values: CDR1 SNHLY, CDR2 FYNNEI. Original handling: The authors estimated nucleated cell counts from reference gene primer amplification. TCRdb's copy holds only in-frame clones and misses some; the assay was immunoSEQ multiplex PCR. D and trimming were read from the DNA, whereas the V and J calls and clone size are those reported in that table. The sample records fewer than 130,000 clones, approximately 80% being singletons. The specimen sequenced was peripheral blood. The chain carries TRBV2 and TRBJ2-2; D is possibly TRBD1 (6 bases). The TCR was taken from a man between 65 and 85 years old with active or convalescent COVID-19. The CDR3 DNA sequence: TGTGCCAGCAGTTGGGACACCCACACCGGGGAGCTGTTTTTT. It specifies CASSWDTHTGELFF.